The rows below give T cell receptor beta chains drawn from one sample of a study of human T cells and chemical hapten exposure. Via MiXCR, TCRdb re-called the RACE reads, giving one row per CDR3 protein. The data hold roughly 360,000 distinct CDR3 sequences, with approximately 4.4% observed a single time. Sequencing used whole blood, obtained in connection with sensitization to the hapten diphenylcyclopropenone (DPC). Every receptor here comes from a woman aged 45-65 years with alopecia areata. Some clones in this sample may be carry-over from other donors' samples. Both conserved end residues are part of each CDR3. D genes are given only for firm matches. A clone size is listed for some rows: how often the clone was seen (once, few, many), or a class if it is expanded.

>.|TRBJ1-5|TRBD1|TRBV19
TGTGCCAGTAGTACGTCCCGGGACAGGGGGCGAAATCAGCCCCAGCATTTT
CASSTSRDRGRNQPQHF
>many|TRBJ2-3|.|TRBV7-2
TGTGCCAGCAGCTTAGAGCAGAGAGCAGATACGCAGTATTTT
CASSLEQRADTQYF
>many|TRBJ2-1|TRBD2|TRBV29-1
TGCAGCGTTGAAAGAGCGGGAGGGTCTTACAATGAGCAGTTCTTC
CSVERAGGSYNEQFF
>few|TRBJ1-5|.|TRBV12-3/TRBV12-4
TGTGCCAGCAGCCTATTTTTAGAGGGGGGACAGCCCCAGCATTTT
CASSLFLEGGQPQHF
>many|TRBJ2-1|.|TRBV3-1
TGTGCCAGCAGCCAAGTAGGGGCAAGGGAGCAGTTCTTC
CASSQVGAREQFF
>.|TRBJ2-1|.|TRBV9
TGTGCCAGCAGCGTCCCCGCGGGTACAAGCTCCTACAATGAGCAGTTCTTC
CASSVPAGTSSYNEQFF
>.|TRBJ2-7|.|TRBV29-1
TGCAGCGTCGGACGGGACTCCTACGAGCAGTACTTC
CSVGRDSYEQYF
>few|TRBJ2-7|TRBD2|TRBV19
TGTGCCAGTAGTATTCGCGGGAGGCCCCTTGTCGAGCAGTACTTC
CASSIRGRPLVEQYF
>many|TRBJ2-3|.|TRBV12-5
TGTGCTAGTCCCGCAAGGAGGAATTTCACAGATACGCAGTATTTT
CASPARRNFTDTQYF
>.|TRBJ1-1|.|TRBV3-1
TGTGCCAGCAGCCAAGGTTACGCGAACACTGAAGCTTTCTTT
CASSQGYANTEAFF
>many|TRBJ1-1|.|TRBV3-1
TGTGCCAGCAGCCAAGATAGGGAAGAAAGCGAAGCTTTCTTT
CASSQDREESEAFF
>.|TRBJ1-5|.|TRBV7-2
TGTGCCAGCAGCTTGTCGGGGGCGCGCAATCAGCCCCAGCATTTT
CASSLSGARNQPQHF
>.|TRBJ2-1|TRBD2|TRBV7-2
TGTGCCAGCAGCCCTCTTACTTGGACTAGCGGGGGCAATGAGCAGTTCTTC
CASSPLTWTSGGNEQFF
>few|TRBJ1-5|.|TRBV6-6
TGTGCCAGCAGTGGGGAGAAGGGGGTCAATCAGCCCCAGCATTTT
CASSGEKGVNQPQHF
>.|TRBJ2-4|.|TRBV7-2
TGTGCCAGCAGCTTAAAAGCCCCCCCAATTCAGTACTTC
CASSLKAPPIQYF
>many|TRBJ2-3|TRBD2|TRBV2
TGTGCCAGCAGACTAGCGGGAGCCACGCGGAGAGATACGCAGTATTTT
CASRLAGATRRDTQYF
>few|TRBJ2-3|TRBD2|TRBV20-1
TGCAGTGCCGTGGGACTAGCAACAGATACGCAGTATTTT
CSAVGLATDTQYF
>.|TRBJ2-3|.|TRBV9
TGTGCCAGCAGCGTCCGAGGATTCACAGATACGCAGTATTTT
CASSVRGFTDTQYF
>few|TRBJ2-3|TRBD2|TRBV4-1
TGCGCCAGCAGCCAAGAAGGACTAGCGACAGATACGCAGTATTTT
CASSQEGLATDTQYF
>few|TRBJ1-1|.|TRBV5-1
TGCGCCAGCAGCTTGTTTTCGGGGGACACTGAAGCTTTCTTT
CASSLFSGDTEAFF
>many|TRBJ1-2|TRBD1|TRBV7-9
TGTGCCAGCAGCATGGGACAGGGGTATGGCTACACCTTC
CASSMGQGYGYTF
>many|TRBJ2-7|TRBD1|TRBV20-1
TGCAGTGCTACTACAGACAGGGGCTACTCCTACGAGCAGTACTTC
CSATTDRGYSYEQYF
>many|TRBJ1-5|TRBD1|TRBV28
TGTGCCAGCAACGCTGGTGACAGGGGGAATCAGCCCCAGCATTTT
CASNAGDRGNQPQHF
>few|TRBJ2-6|TRBD1|TRBV6-1
TGTGCCAGCAGGGACCCGGGACAGTCTGGGGCCAACGTCCTGACTTTC
CASRDPGQSGANVLTF
>few|TRBJ2-2|TRBD2|TRBV28
TGTGCCAGCAGAAATAGCGGGAGTACCACCGGGGAGCTGTTTTTT
CASRNSGSTTGELFF
>many|TRBJ1-1|.|TRBV5-6
TGTGCCAGCAGCTTGTTGGCGAACACTGAAGCTTTCTTT
CASSLLANTEAFF
>.|TRBJ1-1|.|TRBV5-6
TGTGCCAGCAGCCCATACCTCCGCACTGAAGCTTTCTTT
CASSPYLRTEAFF